The 9 T cell receptor beta chains in this list originate from one sample, sequenced in a study of blood T cell repertoires in COVID-19. Repertoires were generated with immunoSEQ multiplex PCR, while TCRdb's copy carries only in-frame clones and drops some. The sample yields approximately 230,000 clones, about 91% seen once. The sequenced material came from peripheral blood. These receptor sequences come from a man older than 75 with acute or convalescent COVID-19.

The chain employs TRBV5-4 and TRBJ2-1, with 15 bases aligning to TRBD2. CDR3 length equals 16 residues. Germline lookup yields CDR1 SGHNT and CDR2 YYREEE (reference sequence). The trim removed 4 bases at V and 6 bases at J, leaving 5 bases unmatched. The CDR3 DNA is TGTGCCAGCAGCGGAGGACTAGCGGGGGGGGGCAATGAGCAGTTCTTC. Its protein is CASSGGLAGGGNEQFF.

This chain uses TRBV4-1 with TRBJ1-4; 10 bases fit TRBD1. Trimming removed 1 base from V and 7 bases from J; junction bases left unmatched: 3. The CDR3 runs 15 residues. Looked up from germline, CDR1 is MGHRA and CDR2 is YSYEKL. For the CDR3, the DNA is TGCGCCAGCAGCCAAGTTGGGACAGGGGTTGAAAAACTGTTTTTT. This codes for CASSQVGTGVEKLFF.

For this clone: Other nucleotide sequences in the sample specify the same CDR3. The chain couples TRBV15 to TRBJ1-5; maybe TRBD1 (5 bases). The CDR3 runs to 15 residues. Germline lookup yields CDR1 LNHNV and CDR2 YYDKDF (reference sequence). The ends were cut back, 0 bases at V and 1 base at J, with 7 bases in the middle. In DNA, the CDR3 is TGTGCCACCAGCAGAGACAGGGTGAGCAATCAGCCCCAGCATTTT. It specifies CATSRDRVSNQPQHF. The full variable domain, in which reference TRBV15 and TRBJ1-5 provide the parts outside the CDR3, is DAMVIQNPRYQVTQFGKPVTLSCSQTLNHNVMYWYQQKSSQAPKLLFHYYDKDFNNEADTPDNFQSRRPNTSFCFLDIRSPGLGDTAMYLCATSRDRVSNQPQHFGDGTRLSIL.

This chain uses TRBV7-2 with TRBJ2-5; possibly TRBD1 for D (5 bases). The ends were cut back, 6 bases at V and 5 bases at J, with 7 bases in the middle. The germline CDR1 and CDR2 sequences are SGHTA and FQGNSA. CDR3 length equals 11 residues. CDR3 coding DNA: TGTGCCAGCAGGGCAGGGGAGACCCAGTACTTC. It yields the protein CASRAGETQYF.

The chain joins TRBV7-8 to TRBJ2-1; possible D gene TRBD2, 5 bases. V shed 1 base and J shed 1 base, with 8 bases lying between them. Per the germline V gene, CDR1 is SGHVS and CDR2 is FQNEAQ. CDR3 length: 15 amino acids. The CDR3 bases are TGTGCCAGCAGCTTAGTTAGCGCATCCTACAATGAGCAGTTCTTC. Protein product: CASSLVSASYNEQFF.

A few counts support this clone. J is TRBJ1-5 and V is TRBV4-2; 7 bases align to TRBD1. The V gene end was trimmed by 4 bases and the J gene end by 2 bases; junction bases not matched to a gene: 11. Per germline, CDR1 LGHNA and CDR2 YNFKEQ. The CDR3 consists of 17 residues. The CDR3 DNA is TGTGCCAGCAGCCCCCGATTTGGAGGGGGCGGCAATCAGCCCCAGCATTTT. Encoded protein: CASSPRFGGGGNQPQHF.

The V and J genes are TRBV3-1 (or the pseudogene TRBV3-2) and TRBJ1-1; 8 bases map to TRBD1. Germline CDR1 reads LGHDT; CDR2 reads YNNKEL (reference sequence). V dropped 0 bases and J dropped 3; count of bases not matched to a gene: 9. The CDR3 length is 17 residues. CDR3 in amino acids: CASSQEAGGLSHTEAFF. The CDR3 DNA reads TGTGCCAGCAGCCAAGAAGCAGGGGGCTTGTCCCACACTGAAGCTTTCTTT.

The V call is TRBV19, the J call TRBJ1-1; possibly TRBD1 for D (5 bases). Germline CDR1 is LNHDA and CDR2 is SQIVND (reference sequence). This CDR3 has 14 residues. V dropped 4 bases and J dropped 1 base, with 10 bases sitting between them. In DNA, the CDR3 is TGTGCCAGTAGTAGTGGGGCCTCGAACACTGAAGCTTTCTTT. Translated: CASSSGASNTEAFF.

This clone was counted once. The chain combines TRBV7-2 with TRBJ2-1; weak D call: TRBD1 (5 bases). Germline CDR1 and CDR2: SGHTA and FQGNSA. The CDR3 is 14 residues long. Between the trimmed V and J ends, which lost 2 bases and 5 bases, there was a span of 10 bases. In nucleotides, the CDR3 is TGTGCCAGCAGCTTATTTCAGGGCAACAATGAGCAGTTCTTC. It is translated as CASSLFQGNNEQFF.